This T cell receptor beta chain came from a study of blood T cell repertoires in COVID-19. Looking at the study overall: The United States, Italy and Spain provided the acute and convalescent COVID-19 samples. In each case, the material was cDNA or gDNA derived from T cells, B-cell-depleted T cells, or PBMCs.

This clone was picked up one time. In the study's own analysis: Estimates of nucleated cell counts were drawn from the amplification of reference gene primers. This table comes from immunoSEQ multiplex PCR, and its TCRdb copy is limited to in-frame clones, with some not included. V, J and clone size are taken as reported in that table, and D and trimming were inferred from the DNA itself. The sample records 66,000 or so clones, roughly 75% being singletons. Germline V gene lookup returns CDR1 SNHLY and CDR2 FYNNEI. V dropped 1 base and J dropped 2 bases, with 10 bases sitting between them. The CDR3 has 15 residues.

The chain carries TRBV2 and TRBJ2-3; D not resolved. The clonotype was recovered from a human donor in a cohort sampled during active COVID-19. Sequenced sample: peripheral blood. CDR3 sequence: CASSEGARVTDTQYF. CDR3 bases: TGTGCCAGCAGTGAAGGTGCTAGAGTCACAGATACGCAGTATTTT.